This is a list of T cell receptor beta chains from one sample in a study of radiotherapy plus CTLA-4 blockade in lung cancer. Some clones are missing from TCRdb's copy, which holds only in-frame ones; the method was immunoSEQ multiplex PCR. This table holds 90,000 to 100,000 clones, around 88% found once. The sample here was peripheral blood, taken from a patient treated with radiotherapy plus ipilimumab. The receptors here all came from a human donor with non-small cell lung cancer that progressed on radiotherapy plus ipilimumab. Each CDR3 is given with its conserved first and last residue. Fields, in order: D gene, V gene, J gene, clone size, CDR3 protein, CDR3 DNA. The D gene is left open where the match is weak. Some rows have no size entry. The others give once, few or many, or a class for an expanded clone.

TRBD2,TRBV27,TRBJ2-7,.,CASRYGAGSSYEQYF,TGTGCCAGCAGATACGGAGCGGGAAGCTCCTACGAGCAGTACTTC
TRBD1,TRBV19,TRBJ1-4,.,CASSIGTGNEKLFF,TGTGCCAGTAGTATCGGGACAGGGAATGAAAAACTGTTTTTT
TRBD1,TRBV19,TRBJ1-5,.,CASSKEGAKGQPQHF,TGTGCCAGTAGTAAAGAGGGGGCTAAAGGTCAGCCCCAGCATTTT
.,TRBV7-9,TRBJ1-3,.,CAKGEGGNTIYF,TGTGCTAAAGGGGAAGGGGGAAACACCATATATTTT
TRBD1,TRBV4-2,TRBJ1-2,once,CASSQDPRGQGGYTF,TGTGCCAGCAGCCAAGATCCAAGGGGGCAGGGTGGCTACACCTTC
.,TRBV5-1,TRBJ2-1,few,CASSNGGGNEQFF,TGCGCCAGCAGTAACGGAGGGGGGAATGAGCAGTTCTTC
.,TRBV7-6,TRBJ2-5,.,CASSLSRGETQYF,TGTGCCAGCAGCTTATCCAGGGGAGAGACCCAGTACTTC
.,TRBV2,TRBJ1-2,.,CASSDRRRGYTF,TGTGCCAGCAGTGATCGACGGAGGGGCTACACCTTC
.,TRBV28,TRBJ1-5,.,CASSLTVNSNQPQHF,TGTGCCAGCAGTTTAACAGTTAATAGCAATCAGCCCCAGCATTTT
TRBD1,TRBV11-3,TRBJ2-1,.,CASSQNRGINEQFF,TGTGCCAGCAGCCAAAACAGGGGAATCAATGAGCAGTTCTTC
.,TRBV5-1,TRBJ2-7,.,CASSAQSSYEQYF,TGCGCCAGCAGCGCCCAAAGCTCCTACGAGCAGTACTTC
TRBD2,TRBV18,TRBJ2-7,.,CASSPPAGVYEQYF,TGTGCCAGCTCACCACCGGCGGGAGTCTACGAGCAGTACTTC
.,TRBV6-5,TRBJ1-1,.,CASSPRQTNTEAFF,TGTGCCAGCAGCCCAAGACAGACGAACACTGAAGCTTTCTTT
TRBD2,TRBV27,TRBJ2-3,.,CASSLSGGRARYTQYF,TGTGCCAGCAGTTTGAGTGGCGGGAGGGCTAGGTATACGCAGTATTTT
TRBD1,TRBV7-9,TRBJ1-1,.,CASSTWDSMNTEAFF,TGTGCCAGCAGCACCTGGGACAGTATGAACACTGAAGCTTTCTTT
TRBD1,TRBV19,TRBJ1-3,.,CASGPLRQGAPGNTIYF,TGTGCCAGTGGACCTCTTCGACAGGGGGCTCCTGGAAACACCATATATTTT
.,TRBV25-1,TRBJ1-2,.,CASKSTGPYGYTF,TGTGCCAGCAAGTCCACAGGGCCATATGGCTACACCTTC
TRBD2,TRBV5-1,TRBJ2-1,.,CASSRTQRAGGDDEQFF,TGCGCCAGCAGCCGCACCCAGCGAGCGGGAGGTGATGATGAGCAGTTCTTC
.,TRBV5-1,TRBJ2-3,.,CASSLGRPGPSTADTQYF,TGCGCCAGCAGCTTGGGCAGGCCGGGACCAAGCACGGCAGATACGCAGTATTTT
.,TRBV27,TRBJ1-5,few,CASTPRGGLQPQHF,TGTGCCAGCACCCCCCGGGGGGGGTTGCAGCCCCAGCATTTT
TRBD2,TRBV4-2,TRBJ2-3,.,CASSRAAGATDTQYF,TGTGCCAGCAGCCGCGCAGCGGGAGCGACAGATACGCAGTATTTT